Below, 32 T cell receptor beta chains from the same sample are listed, as sequenced in a study of regulatory T cells in long-lasting Graves disease. Library construction for TCR beta used iRepertoire HTBI primers and Arm-PCR of CDR3 regions. Each CDR3 protein gets one entry after TCRdb re-called the multiplex PCR reads with MiXCR. The sample lists 350,000 to 550,000 distinct CDR3 sequences, around 14% occurring once. Described time point: newly diagnosed GD, antithyroid drugs for less than 3 months. The TCR library was prepared using RNA isolated from PBMCs. The data were also submitted as part of a second study, on T cells in Graves' hyperthyroidism and ophthalmopathy.

Sequenced here: peripheral blood mononuclear cells (PBMCs), sampled at new diagnosis, from a patient treated with antithyroid drugs. All receptors derive from a woman aged 25 to 45 with Graves disease.

This clonotype was recorded many times. The chain carries TRBV5-1 and TRBJ2-7; perhaps TRBD2 as D (6 bases). The V end lost 2 bases, the J end lost 3 bases, and 15 bases lay between the germline ends. Germline CDR1 reads SGHRS; CDR2 reads YFSETQ. The CDR3 covers 15 residues. The CDR3 loop is CASSFSAGRIYEQYF. In DNA, the CDR3 is TGCGCCAGCAGCTTTTCGGCAGGGAGGATCTACGAGCAGTACTTC.

This clonotype was seen repeatedly, ten times or more. The gene calls are TRBV24-1 and TRBJ2-1; D gene unclear. The CDR3 extends over 18 amino acids. Deletions cut 0 bases from V and 1 base from J, with 15 bases between. Germline V lookup: CDR1 KGHDR, CDR2 SFDVKD. The DNA of the CDR3 is TGTGCCACCAGTGATTTGGTAGTCCCCCTAGGGTCCTACAATGAGCAGTTCTTC. It codes for CATSDLVVPLGSYNEQFF.

This clonotype was recorded many times. The chain couples TRBV20-1 to TRBJ2-7, with TRBD2 as a possible D gene (6 bases). The V gene's germline CDR1 is DFQATT and CDR2 SNEGSKA (reference sequence). V was cut by 2 bases and J by 7 bases, with 18 bases left in between. CDR3 length: 14 residues. The CDR3 loop is CSARNSGLLREQYF. In nucleotides, the CDR3 is TGCAGTGCTAGAAACTCGGGACTCTTGAGGGAGCAGTACTTC.

V and J are TRBV12-3 or TRBV12-4 and TRBJ2-1, with D maybe TRBD2 (6 bases). Deletions cut 3 bases from V and 6 bases from J, with 24 bases between. The CDR3 runs 18 residues. CDR3 sequence (DNA): TGTGCCAGCAGTTTCTGGGGTGGCGGGAAAGGGCGCGGCAATGAGCAGTTCTTC. Residues: CASSFWGGGKGRGNEQFF.

This clonotype has more than one count but fewer than ten. The chain carries TRBV20-1 and TRBJ2-1, with 7 bases matching TRBD2. Germline V CDR1 and CDR2: DFQATT, SNEGSKA (reference sequence). There are 17 residues in the CDR3. The trim removed 3 bases at V and 0 bases at J, leaving 11 bases unmatched. This CDR3 reads CSASFFATSNSYNEQFF. As DNA, the CDR3 is TGCAGTGCTAGTTTCTTTGCGACTAGCAACTCCTACAATGAGCAGTTCTTC.

This clonotype was detected ten times or more. The rearrangement links TRBV18 to TRBJ2-1; TRBD1 is a possible D gene (7 bases). The V gene lost 0 bases and the J gene lost 4 bases, with 13 bases spanning the gap. Per the germline V gene, CDR1 is KGHSH and CDR2 is LQKENI. There are 16 residues in the CDR3. CDR3 sequence (DNA): TGTGCCAGCTCACCACCGGAGGGGGCGCGATACAATGAGCAGTTCTTC. Protein sequence: CASSPPEGARYNEQFF. Based on the CDR3 plus reference TRBV18 and TRBJ2-1, the full variable domain is NAGVMQNPRHLVRRRGQEARLRCSPMKGHSHVYWYRQLPEEGLKFMVYLQKENIIDESGMPKERFSAEFPKEGPSILRIQQVVRGDSAAYFCASSPPEGARYNEQFFGPGTRLTVL.

V and J are TRBV11-2 and TRBJ2-1, with TRBD2 matching 9 bases. The CDR3 extends over 16 amino acids. Trimming cost V 5 bases and J 5 bases; bases outside gene matches: 10. Germline values: CDR1 SGHAT, CDR2 FQNNGV. CDR3 amino acids: CASSIHPGLANNEQFF. The CDR3 coding sequence is TGTGCCAGCAGCATCCACCCGGGACTAGCAAACAATGAGCAGTTCTTC.

This clonotype has a count of ten or more. This sequence joins TRBV5-1 and TRBJ2-2, with D possibly TRBD2 on 6 matching bases. V gave up 0 bases and J gave up 1 base, with 16 bases separating them. The CDR3 has 18 residues. Germline loops: CDR1 SGHRS, CDR2 YFSETQ. In DNA form, the CDR3 reads TGCGCCAGCAGCTTGGTCCCCAAAGGTAGCGGGAACACCGGGGAGCTGTTTTTT. This codes for CASSLVPKGSGNTGELFF.

In its sample, this clonotype was seen many times. The chain employs TRBV28 and TRBJ2-1; 13 positions match TRBD2. The CDR3 contains 18 residues. CDR1 and CDR2 from the germline V gene are MDHEN and SYDVKM. J lost 2 bases, V lost 4 bases, and 8 bases had no gene match. The CDR3 protein is CASSSPQGTSGTYNEQFF. The CDR3 bases are TGTGCCAGCAGTTCTCCCCAAGGGACTAGCGGGACCTACAATGAGCAGTTCTTC. The full variable domain, with the rest looked up from reference TRBV28 and TRBJ2-1, is DVKVTQSSRYLVKRTGEKVFLECVQDMDHENMFWYRQDPGLGLRLIYFSYDVKMKEKGDIPEGYSVSREKKERFSLILESASTNQTSMYLCASSSPQGTSGTYNEQFFGPGTRLTVL.

This clonotype was seen just once. V gene TRBV19 combines with J gene TRBJ2-1, with D hard to call. Germline CDR1 is LNHDA and CDR2 is SQIVND (reference sequence). This CDR3 spans 15 amino acids. V shed 1 base and J shed 0 bases, with 7 bases lying between them. The CDR3 protein is CASSIVAISYNEQFF. The CDR3 region has the DNA TGTGCCAGTAGTATAGTGGCTATCTCCTACAATGAGCAGTTCTTC.

This clonotype was counted at least ten times. V usage is TRBV20-1 and J usage is TRBJ2-3, with D possibly matching TRBD2 (6 bases). V was pared by 0 bases and J by 1 base, with 17 bases between. The CDR3 is 17 residues long. Germline CDR1 reads DFQATT; CDR2 reads SNEGSKA (reference sequence). As DNA, the CDR3 is TGCAGTGCTAGAGATTGGAGCGCGGGACTCGGCACAGATACGCAGTATTTT. This translates into CSARDWSAGLGTDTQYF.

This clonotype appeared a few times. This chain connects TRBV4-2 to TRBJ1-1, with D possibly TRBD1 on 5 matching bases. Per germline, CDR1 LGHNA and CDR2 YNFKEQ. V lost 0 bases and J lost 7, with 9 bases in between. The CDR3 is 13 amino acids. This CDR3 reads CASSQDRDGEAFF. The CDR3 nucleotides read TGTGCCAGCAGCCAAGACCGGGACGGTGAAGCTTTCTTT.

This clonotype has a count of ten or more. The rearrangement links TRBV7-2 to TRBJ2-7, with a possible D match to TRBD2 (5 bases). The V and J ends lost 0 bases and 7 bases respectively, with 10 bases between them. The CDR3 covers 13 residues. Germline CDR1 and CDR2: SGHTA and FQGNSA. The CDR3 sequence is CASSLAARTEQYF. CDR3 DNA sequence: TGTGCCAGCAGCTTAGCGGCTCGGACTGAGCAGTACTTC.

This chain connects TRBV9 to TRBJ1-2; 8 bases match TRBD1. Germline loops: CDR1 SGDLS, CDR2 YYNGEE. Unmatched junction bases numbered 9, after V lost 0 bases and J lost 8 bases. This CDR3 spans 15 amino acids. The DNA of the CDR3 is TGTGCCAGCAGCGTAGAGCCCAGGGGGCGCGGAGGCTACACCTTC. The encoded protein is CASSVEPRGRGGYTF. The whole variable domain, remainder taken from reference TRBV9 and TRBJ1-2, is DSGVTQTPKHLITATGQRVTLRCSPRSGDLSVYWYQQSLDQGLQFLIQYYNGEERAKGNILERFSAQQFPDLHSELNLSSLELGDSALYFCASSVEPRGRGGYTFGSGTRLTVV.

This clonotype was found many times. The chain combines TRBV20-1 with TRBJ2-7; D is undetermined. The CDR3 runs to 11 residues. Germline values: CDR1 DFQATT, CDR2 SNEGSKA (reference sequence). The V end was cut by 6 bases, the J end by 5 bases, with 11 bases between. The CDR3 spells CSARIDNEQYF. The CDR3 bases are TGCAGTGCCAGAATAGACAACGAGCAGTACTTC.

This clonotype was recorded many times. V and J are TRBV5-1 and TRBJ1-2; tentative D call: TRBD1 (5 bases). The germline CDR1 and CDR2 sequences are SGHRS and YFSETQ. V dropped 1 base and J dropped 1 base, with 8 bases sitting between them. The CDR3 is made up of 14 amino acids. CDR3 nucleotide sequence: TGCGCCAGCAGCTTGACCGGGGGTAACTATGGCTACACCTTC. Translation gives CASSLTGGNYGYTF.

This clonotype was detected ten times or more. The chain couples TRBV6-5 to TRBJ2-3, with 8 bases lining up with TRBD2. Looked up from germline, CDR1 is MNHEY and CDR2 is SVGAGI. CDR3 length: 15 residues. Trimming at V came to 2 bases and at J to 3 bases, leaving 4 bases not matched to a gene. CDR3 loop: CASSYRREGTDTQYF. In DNA form, the CDR3 reads TGTGCCAGCAGTTACAGACGGGAGGGTACAGATACGCAGTATTTT.

This clonotype was recorded many times. This rearrangement joins TRBV5-6 to TRBJ2-7; 9 nucleotides match TRBD1. The CDR3 runs to 16 residues. In germline, CDR1 is SGHDT, CDR2 YYEEEE. The V segment lost 4 bases and the J segment 1 base; nucleotides outside the gene matches: 9. This CDR3 is CASSPSRTGVSYEQYF. As DNA, the CDR3 is TGTGCCAGCAGCCCCTCCCGGACAGGGGTATCCTACGAGCAGTACTTC.

This clonotype was counted at least ten times. At one end the junction does not follow the germline gene, possibly because of a read error. The chain joins TRBV13 to TRBJ2-7, with a weak D call TRBD1 (5 bases). The CDR3 spans 13 residues. The germline gives CDR1 PRHDT, CDR2 FYEKMQ (reference sequence). CDR3 sequence: CASSLGADYEQYF. Written as DNA, the CDR3 is TGTGCCAGCAGTTTAGGGGCGGACTACGAGCAGTACTTC.

This clonotype was seen more than once but under ten times. The chain links TRBV6-1 to TRBJ2-4; D gene unclear. The length of the CDR3 is 13 residues. Germline V gene data show CDR1 as MNHNS and CDR2 as SASEGT. The V end was cut by 6 bases, the J end by 0 bases, with 6 bases between. CDR3 protein: CASRPGAKNIQYF. DNA for the CDR3: TGTGCCAGCAGACCGGGAGCCAAAAACATTCAGTACTTC.

Many counts were recorded for this clonotype. The chain has TRBV7-2 and TRBJ2-1; 8 bases map to TRBD2. This CDR3 is 12 amino acids long. V lost 5 bases to trimming and J lost 13 bases; unmatched junction nucleotides: 7. Germline V gene sequence: CDR1 SGHTA, CDR2 FQGNSA. CDR3 nucleotides: TGTGCCAGCAGCGCCACTAGCGGCCATCAGTTCTTC. Encoded protein: CASSATSGHQFF.

Ten or more counts support this clonotype. This chain joins TRBV6-1 and TRBJ2-7, with TRBD2 identical over 12 bases. Trimming cost V 10 bases and J 4 bases; bases outside gene matches: 11. Germline V lookup: CDR1 MNHNS, CDR2 SASEGT. The CDR3 covers 15 residues. The CDR3 DNA sequence: TGTGCCACCCATGGACTAGCGGGACGGCGGTACGAGCAGTACTTC. This encodes CATHGLAGRRYEQYF.

This clonotype has at least ten counts. V and J are TRBV7-9 and TRBJ2-1; D unclear. Per the germline V gene, CDR1 is SEHNR and CDR2 is FQNEAQ (reference sequence). The CDR3 covers 12 residues. Trimming shortened V by 5 bases and J by 10 bases, and 12 bases separated the two germline ends. Here the CDR3 reads CASSLPGTEQFF. In DNA, the CDR3 is TGTGCCAGCAGCCTTCCCGGAACCGAGCAGTTCTTC.

This clonotype was seen at least ten times. This chain connects TRBV20-1 to TRBJ2-5; 10 bases agree with TRBD2. V dropped 6 bases and J dropped 1; count of bases not matched to a gene: 5. Germline values: CDR1 DFQATT, CDR2 SNEGSKA (reference sequence). The CDR3 consists of 14 residues. The CDR3 region has the DNA TGCAGTGCCACTCTAGCGGGGGCCCAAGAGACCCAGTACTTC. It yields the protein CSATLAGAQETQYF.

This chain joins TRBV11-3 and TRBJ2-1; D is uncertain. Trimming left V 5 bases short and J 2 bases short, with 13 bases between. The CDR3 covers 15 residues. Germline V gene sequence: CDR1 SGHNT, CDR2 YENEEA. The CDR3 sequence is CASSPQAVPYNEQFF. CDR3 in DNA: TGTGCCAGCAGCCCCCAGGCGGTCCCCTACAATGAGCAGTTCTTC.

Only one count was recorded for this clonotype. The rearrangement joins TRBV6-1 to TRBJ2-3; 10 positions match TRBD2. Losses at the gene ends were 6 bases for V and 1 base for J; bases not matched to a gene: 4. Germline V CDR1 and CDR2: MNHNS, SASEGT. This CDR3 has 15 amino acids. The CDR3 DNA sequence: TGTGCCAGCAGCAAAGGGACTAGCGGCACAGATACGCAGTATTTT. Its protein is CASSKGTSGTDTQYF.

The V gene is TRBV6-1, the J gene TRBJ2-5; 7 nucleotides align to TRBD2. Germline lookup yields CDR1 MNHNS and CDR2 SASEGT. Trimming removed 2 bases from V and 11 bases from J; junction bases left unmatched: 29. The CDR3 sequence is 20 residues long. As DNA, the CDR3 is TGTGCCAGCAGTGAAAGGAGAGGGGATAGCGGGCGACTTCGAGGTAATGAGCAGTACTTC. Its protein is CASSERRGDSGRLRGNEQYF.

This clonotype was observed at least ten times. CDR3 loop: CASASHSTGNEQFF. CDR3 DNA sequence: TGTGCCAGCGCCTCCCACTCGACGGGCAATGAGCAGTTCTTC. The chain combines TRBV11-3 with TRBJ2-1; no firm D call. Germline CDR1 and CDR2: SGHNT and YENEEA. The V end lost 8 bases, the J end lost 6 bases, and 17 bases lay between the germline ends. The length of the CDR3 is 14 residues.

To note about this clonotype: Relative to the germline gene, one junction end is altered; a read error may explain this. The chain links TRBV10-3 to TRBJ2-5, with 7 bases that match TRBD2. CDR1 is ENHRY, CDR2 SYGVKD, per germline. The CDR3 is 15 residues long. For the CDR3, the DNA is TGTGGCATCAGTGACCCCTTAGCGGGTTGGGAGACCCAGTACTTC. It encodes CGISDPLAGWETQYF.

The chain combines TRBV4-1 with TRBJ1-6, with a weak D call TRBD1 (5 bases). CDR1 is MGHRA and CDR2 is YSYEKL in the germline V gene. V lost 0 bases to trimming and J lost 3 bases, with 15 bases between them. The CDR3 sequence is 18 residues long. The CDR3, as DNA: TGCGCCAGCAGCCAAGACCTGGGGGAGGTAGTCTATAATTCACCCCTCCACTTT. Its protein product is CASSQDLGEVVYNSPLHF.

This clonotype appeared a few times. The chain has TRBV18 and TRBJ1-1, with 7 bases fitting TRBD1. V lost 8 bases, J lost 4 bases, and 19 bases stayed unmatched. The CDR3 loop spans 17 amino acids. Germline V lookup: CDR1 KGHSH, CDR2 LQKENI. The CDR3 DNA reads as TGTGCCAGCCCCCTAATGCCCCTCAGTGACAGGGCCACTGAAGCTTTCTTT. It is translated as CASPLMPLSDRATEAFF.

This clonotype was picked up many times. The chain couples TRBV2 to TRBJ2-5; 10 nucleotides align to TRBD2. The DNA end is a closer match to TRBJ2-1, so the J assignment may be wrong. Germline CDR1 SNHLY, CDR2 FYNNEI. This CDR3 spans 15 amino acids. In nucleotides, the CDR3 is TGTGCCAGCAGTTCTCTGACTAGCGGGCCTAATGAGCAGTTCTTC. Residues: CASSSLTSGPNEQFF.